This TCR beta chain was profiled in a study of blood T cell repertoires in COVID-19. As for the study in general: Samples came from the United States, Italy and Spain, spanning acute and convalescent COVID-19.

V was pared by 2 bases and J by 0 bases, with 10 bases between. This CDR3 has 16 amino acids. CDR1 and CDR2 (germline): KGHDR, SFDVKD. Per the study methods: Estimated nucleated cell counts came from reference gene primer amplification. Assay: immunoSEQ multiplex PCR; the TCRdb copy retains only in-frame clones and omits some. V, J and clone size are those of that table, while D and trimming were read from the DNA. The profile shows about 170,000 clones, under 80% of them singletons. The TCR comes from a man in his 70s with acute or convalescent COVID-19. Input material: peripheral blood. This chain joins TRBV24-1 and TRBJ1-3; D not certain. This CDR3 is CATSDSPGRSGNTIYF. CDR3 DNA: TGTGCCACCAGTGATTCCCCTGGCCGCTCTGGAAACACCATATATTTT.